A selection of T cell receptor beta chains follows, all from one sample in a study of blood T cell repertoires in COVID-19. The table came from immunoSEQ multiplex PCR; TCRdb's copy has only in-frame clones and leaves some out. This sample carries 37,000 or so clones, approximately 91% of them seen once, and the ten largest clones take roughly 12%. The specimen sequenced was peripheral blood. Every receptor here comes from a man aged 55 to 70 with active COVID-19. The CDR3 runs from the conserved cysteine through the conserved F or W. The D gene is left open where the match is weak. Rows give clone size only sometimes, using once, few, many, or a class for an expanded clone.

j_gene: TRBJ1-2
abundance: .
d_gene: .
v_gene: TRBV6-6
CDR3aa: CASSKGSQRYTF
CDR3nt: TGTGCCAGCAGTAAAGGGAGTCAACGCTACACCTTC

j_gene: TRBJ2-1
abundance: .
d_gene: .
v_gene: TRBV15
CDR3aa: CATSRGTDYNEQFF
CDR3nt: TGTGCCACCAGCAGAGGGACAGACTACAATGAGCAGTTCTTC

j_gene: TRBJ2-3
abundance: .
d_gene: TRBD1
v_gene: TRBV5-1
CDR3aa: CASSLVAGGTDTQYF
CDR3nt: TGCGCCAGCAGCTTGGTGGCAGGGGGAACAGATACGCAGTATTTT

j_gene: TRBJ2-7
abundance: .
d_gene: TRBD2
v_gene: TRBV28
CDR3aa: CASSFPSGYEQYF
CDR3nt: TGTGCCAGCAGTTTTCCTAGCGGCTACGAGCAGTACTTC

j_gene: TRBJ2-7
abundance: .
d_gene: TRBD2
v_gene: TRBV5-1
CDR3aa: CASRGLEAYEQYF
CDR3nt: TGCGCCAGCCGCGGACTAGAGGCCTACGAGCAGTACTTC

j_gene: TRBJ1-1
abundance: once
d_gene: .
v_gene: TRBV7-2
CDR3aa: CASSLAVGQSTEAFF
CDR3nt: TGTGCCAGCAGCTTAGCAGTTGGACAGTCTACTGAAGCTTTCTTT

j_gene: TRBJ2-1
abundance: .
d_gene: .
v_gene: TRBV5-1
CDR3aa: CASSLYPPPGNEQFF
CDR3nt: TGCGCCAGCAGCCTCTACCCCCCCCCGGGGAATGAGCAGTTCTTC

j_gene: TRBJ2-2
abundance: once
d_gene: .
v_gene: TRBV25-1
CDR3aa: CASRASANTGELFF
CDR3nt: TGTGCCAGCAGGGCTAGCGCGAACACCGGGGAGCTGTTTTTT

j_gene: TRBJ2-7
abundance: .
d_gene: TRBD2
v_gene: TRBV11-3
CDR3aa: CASSLRIPRTSGRYEQYF
CDR3nt: TGTGCCAGCAGCCTTAGGATTCCCCGGACTAGCGGGAGGTACGAGCAGTACTTC

j_gene: TRBJ2-7
abundance: .
d_gene: .
v_gene: TRBV9
CDR3aa: CASSSGTGFYEQYF
CDR3nt: TGTGCCAGCAGCTCAGGGACTGGATTCTACGAGCAGTACTTC

j_gene: TRBJ2-1
abundance: .
d_gene: TRBD1
v_gene: TRBV6-1
CDR3aa: CASSALQGAGGNEQFF
CDR3nt: TGTGCCAGCAGTGCATTACAGGGGGCAGGGGGCAATGAGCAGTTCTTC